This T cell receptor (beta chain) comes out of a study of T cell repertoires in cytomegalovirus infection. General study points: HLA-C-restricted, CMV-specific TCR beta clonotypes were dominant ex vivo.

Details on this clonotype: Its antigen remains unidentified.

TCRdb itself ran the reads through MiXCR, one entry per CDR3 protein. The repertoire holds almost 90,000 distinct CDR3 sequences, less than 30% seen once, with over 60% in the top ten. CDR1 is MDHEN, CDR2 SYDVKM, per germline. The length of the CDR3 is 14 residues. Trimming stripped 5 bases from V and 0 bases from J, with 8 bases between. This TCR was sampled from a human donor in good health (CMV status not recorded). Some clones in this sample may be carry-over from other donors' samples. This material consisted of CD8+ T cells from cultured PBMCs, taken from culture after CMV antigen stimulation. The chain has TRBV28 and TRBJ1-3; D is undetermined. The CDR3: CASSTAGSGNTIYF. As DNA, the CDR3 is TGTGCCAGCAGTACCGCAGGCTCTGGAAACACCATATATTTT.